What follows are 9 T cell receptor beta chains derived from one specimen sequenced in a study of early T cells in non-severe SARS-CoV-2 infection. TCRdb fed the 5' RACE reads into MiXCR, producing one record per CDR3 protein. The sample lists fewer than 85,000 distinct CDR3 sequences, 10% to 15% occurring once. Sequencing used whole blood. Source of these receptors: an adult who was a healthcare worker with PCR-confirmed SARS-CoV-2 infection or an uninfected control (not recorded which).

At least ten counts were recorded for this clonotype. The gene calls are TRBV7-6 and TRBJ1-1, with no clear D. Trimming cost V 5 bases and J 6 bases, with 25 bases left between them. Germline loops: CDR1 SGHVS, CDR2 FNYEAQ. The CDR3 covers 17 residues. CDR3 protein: CASSPIGPQFDGPEAFF. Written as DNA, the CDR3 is TGTGCCAGCAGCCCAATTGGACCGCAGTTCGATGGCCCTGAAGCTTTCTTT.

This chain's CDR3 is CASSYGAGYEQYF. CDR3 DNA: TGTGCCAGCAGCTACGGGGCTGGCTACGAGCAGTACTTC. The chain couples TRBV7-9 to TRBJ2-7; D may correspond to TRBD1 or TRBD2 (5 bases each). The CDR3 loop spans 13 amino acids. Germline CDR1 SEHNR, CDR2 FQNEAQ (reference sequence). V was cut by 4 bases and J by 3 bases, with 10 bases left in between.

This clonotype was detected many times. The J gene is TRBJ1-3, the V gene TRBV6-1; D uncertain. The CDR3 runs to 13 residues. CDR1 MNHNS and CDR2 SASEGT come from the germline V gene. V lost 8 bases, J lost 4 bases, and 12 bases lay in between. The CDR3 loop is CASGSWVGNTIYF. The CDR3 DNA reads TGTGCCAGCGGTTCATGGGTCGGAAACACCATATATTTT.

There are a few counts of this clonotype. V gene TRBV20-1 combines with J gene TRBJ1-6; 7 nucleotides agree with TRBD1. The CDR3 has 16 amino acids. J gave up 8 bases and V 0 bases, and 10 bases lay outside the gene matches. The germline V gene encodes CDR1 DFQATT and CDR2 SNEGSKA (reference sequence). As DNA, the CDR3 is TGCAGTGCTAGAGACCTTAGACAGGGATTACATTCACCCCTCCACTTT. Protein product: CSARDLRQGLHSPLHF.

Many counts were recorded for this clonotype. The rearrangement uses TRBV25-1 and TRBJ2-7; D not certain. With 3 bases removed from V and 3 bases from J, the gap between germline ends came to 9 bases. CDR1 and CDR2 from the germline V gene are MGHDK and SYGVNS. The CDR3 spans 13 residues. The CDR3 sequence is CASSDRRGYEQYF. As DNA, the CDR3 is TGTGCCAGCAGTGATCGGCGTGGCTACGAGCAGTACTTC.

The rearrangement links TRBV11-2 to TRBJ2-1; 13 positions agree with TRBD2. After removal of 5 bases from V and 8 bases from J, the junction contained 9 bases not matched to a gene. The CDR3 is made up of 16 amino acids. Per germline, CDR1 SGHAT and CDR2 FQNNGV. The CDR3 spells CASSPQTSGRNDEQFF. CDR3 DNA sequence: TGTGCCAGCAGCCCGCAGACTAGCGGGAGGAACGATGAGCAGTTCTTC.

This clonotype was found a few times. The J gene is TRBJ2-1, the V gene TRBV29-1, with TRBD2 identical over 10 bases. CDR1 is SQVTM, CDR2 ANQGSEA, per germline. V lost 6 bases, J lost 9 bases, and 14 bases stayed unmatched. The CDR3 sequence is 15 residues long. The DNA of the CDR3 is TGCAGCGTAGCACAGGTAGCGGGAGGTCTGGGTGAGCAGTTCTTC. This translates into CSVAQVAGGLGEQFF.

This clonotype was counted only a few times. This CDR3 is CASSPYSGPNHYEQYF. In DNA form, the CDR3 reads TGTGCCAGCTCACCTTACTCCGGGCCGAACCACTACGAGCAGTACTTC. The rearrangement joins TRBV18 to TRBJ2-7; no clear D. The CDR3 sequence is 16 residues long. Germline V gene lookup returns CDR1 KGHSH and CDR2 LQKENI. With 3 bases removed from V and 3 bases from J, the gap between germline ends came to 18 bases.

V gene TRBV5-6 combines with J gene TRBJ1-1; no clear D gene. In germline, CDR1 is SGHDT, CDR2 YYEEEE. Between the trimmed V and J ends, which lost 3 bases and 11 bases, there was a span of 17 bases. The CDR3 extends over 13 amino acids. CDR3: CASSSGPTELAFF. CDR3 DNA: TGTGCCAGCAGCTCTGGCCCCACCGAGCTGGCTTTCTTT.